What follows describes a single T cell receptor (beta chain). Antigen specificity is unknown. Sample-barcoded 5' priming and a J-beta primer mix drove a second PCR of roughly 7 to 11 cycles. Carrying 12 random nucleotides, a template-switch adaptor labeled each individual cDNA molecule. A single record per CDR3 protein comes from TCRdb applying MiXCR to the 5' RACE reads. This sample carries almost 1 million distinct CDR3 sequences, 45% to 60% of them seen once, and the ten largest clones take about 20%. At least 6.5 million PBMCs were isolated per sample. The data originate from a study of blood T cells in healthy people across ages. Points from the study as a whole: More naive CD4+ cells and higher diversity were found in long-lived than in aged donors. Estimated diversity that came from one million T cells was considered an underestimate.

With 3 bases removed from V and 0 bases from J, the gap between germline ends came to 12 bases. CDR1 is MGHRA and CDR2 is YSYEKL in the germline V gene. CDR3 length equals 17 residues. This clonotype originated in a woman aged 60-75 years in good health. The sample taken for sequencing was blood. The chain recombines TRBV4-1 with TRBJ2-6; D is tentatively TRBD1 or TRBD2 (5 bases each). This CDR3 reads CASSQRLGVSGANVLTF. As DNA, the CDR3 is TGCGCCAGCAGCCAGAGACTGGGGGTCTCTGGGGCCAACGTCCTGACTTTC.